This T cell receptor (beta chain) was found in a study of blood T cell repertoires in COVID-19. The wider study: Sources were T cells, B-cell-depleted T cells, or PBMCs; the material itself was cDNA or gDNA.

Original methodology: Estimation of nucleated cell counts relied on the amplification of reference gene primers. Assay: immunoSEQ multiplex PCR; the TCRdb copy retains only in-frame clones and omits some. V and J calls and clone size are copied from that table; D and trimming were computed from the DNA. This table holds about 260,000 clones, roughly 87% found once. The CDR3 sequence is 13 residues long. Germline V gene data show CDR1 as MNHEY and CDR2 as SVGAGI. V lost 0 bases, J lost 6 bases, and 8 bases lay in between. The origin of this receptor is a human donor in a cohort sampled during active COVID-19. The sample comprised peripheral blood. The chain links TRBV6-5 to TRBJ1-1; D is unclear. This CDR3 reads CASSYSLVSEAFF. CDR3 bases: TGTGCCAGCAGTTACTCTTTAGTGTCTGAAGCTTTCTTT.